These 21 T cell receptor beta chains came from one sample sequenced in a study of shared clonotypes between healthy human individuals. The data were produced by immunoSEQ multiplex PCR, yet TCRdb's version contains in-frame clones alone and is incomplete. The profile shows 950,000 to 1,100,000 clones, around 78% of them singletons. Sequencing input: memory CD4+ T cells from PBMCs. This sample's subset: CD45RA-negative fraction. The receptors originated from a man aged 18 to 30 in good health. Some clones in this sample may be carry-over from other donors' samples.

The CDR3 coding sequence is TGTGCCAGCAGCCCCACAGTCTCCTACGAGCAGTACTTC. Encoded protein: CASSPTVSYEQYF. This sequence joins TRBV7-3 and TRBJ2-7; D is undetermined. This CDR3 region has 13 residues. Germline-derived CDR1 and CDR2 are SGHTA and FQGTGA. V dropped 5 bases and J dropped 0 bases, with 8 bases sitting between them.

The J gene is TRBJ2-7, the V gene TRBV5-6; D remains unclear. Germline V CDR1 and CDR2: SGHDT, YYEEEE. The CDR3 is made up of 11 amino acids. Trimming took 4 bases from V and 5 from J, leaving 7 bases between them. DNA for the CDR3: TGTGCCAGCAGCACACGGAACGAGCAGTACTTC. This gives the protein CASSTRNEQYF.

The sample holds a few counts of this clone. The J gene is TRBJ1-2, the V gene TRBV4-1; D is uncertain. Trimming took 5 bases from V and 4 from J, leaving 14 bases between them. In germline, CDR1 is MGHRA, CDR2 YSYEKL. The CDR3 has 14 amino acids. CDR3 coding DNA: TGCGCCAGCAGCTATGGACTCTCCTTCTATGGCTACACCTTC. Its translation: CASSYGLSFYGYTF.

The CDR3 nucleotides read TGTGCCAGCAGTCCAACCCAGGGTTTAAATCAGCCCCAGCATTTT. Amino acid sequence: CASSPTQGLNQPQHF. V is TRBV27 and J is TRBJ1-5; possibly TRBD1 for D (5 bases). CDR3 length equals 15 residues. The V gene lost 5 bases and the J gene lost 4 bases, with 15 bases spanning the gap. The V gene's germline CDR1 is MNHEY and CDR2 SMNVEV (reference sequence).

V is TRBV18 and J is TRBJ2-7; D may be TRBD1 or TRBD2 (5 bases each). Germline values: CDR1 KGHSH, CDR2 LQKENI. Trimming stripped 3 bases from V and 6 bases from J, with 9 bases between. The CDR3 is 12 residues long. For the CDR3, the DNA is TGTGCCAGCTCACCGAGGGGTCGCGAGCAGTACTTC. Protein product: CASSPRGREQYF. The full variable domain, its missing parts supplied by reference TRBV18 and TRBJ2-7, is NAGVMQNPRHLVRRRGQEARLRCSPMKGHSHVYWYRQLPEEGLKFMVYLQKENIIDESGMPKERFSAEFPKEGPSILRIQQVVRGDSAAYFCASSPRGREQYFGPGTRLTVT.

About this clone itself: This likely reflects a read error, since a far larger clone is one base away. The chain combines TRBV29-1 with TRBJ1-2, with 8 positions matching TRBD1. The CDR3 is 13 amino acids. Germline V gene lookup returns CDR1 SQVTM and CDR2 ANQGSEA. CDR3 sequence: CSVSGGSGYGCTF. As DNA, the CDR3 is TGCAGCGTTTCAGGGGGCTCAGGGTATGGCTGCACCTTC.

This clone has just one count. J is TRBJ2-2 and V is TRBV27; 13 positions match TRBD2. Germline CDR1 MNHEY, CDR2 SMNVEV (reference sequence). Germline trimming cut 3 bases from V and 4 bases from J; bases unmatched to any gene: 8. The CDR3 has 18 residues. The CDR3 coding sequence is TGTGCCAGCAGTTTCCGGACTAGCGGGAGAATAGGCACCGGGGAGCTGTTTTTT. Amino acid sequence: CASSFRTSGRIGTGELFF.

This chain connects TRBV6-1 to TRBJ2-1, with 9 bases lining up with TRBD1. The CDR3 length is 17 residues. V lost 3 bases, J lost 5 bases, and 11 bases stayed unmatched. Germline lookup yields CDR1 MNHNS and CDR2 SASEGT. The CDR3 DNA reads as TGTGCCAGCAGTGAGATCGACCGGGACAGGGCCAACAATGAGCAGTTCTTC. Protein sequence: CASSEIDRDRANNEQFF.

V gene TRBV18 combines with J gene TRBJ2-2; tentatively, D is TRBD2 (6 bases). Trimming cost V 1 base and J 0 bases, with 9 bases left between them. Germline values: CDR1 KGHSH, CDR2 LQKENI. This CDR3 has 16 residues. CDR3 nucleotides: TGTGCCAGCTCACCACAGGGACTGACGAACACCGGGGAGCTGTTTTTT. Protein: CASSPQGLTNTGELFF. The whole variable domain, filled in from reference TRBV18 and TRBJ2-2, reads NAGVMQNPRHLVRRRGQEARLRCSPMKGHSHVYWYRQLPEEGLKFMVYLQKENIIDESGMPKERFSAEFPKEGPSILRIQQVVRGDSAAYFCASSPQGLTNTGELFFGEGSRLTVL.

In the case of this clone: Distinct nucleotide sequences in the sample also encode this CDR3. The V and J genes are TRBV18 and TRBJ2-5; 10 bases map to TRBD1. The V gene end was trimmed by 3 bases and the J gene end by 5 bases; junction bases not matched to a gene: 0. The CDR3 covers 13 residues. Germline CDR1 reads KGHSH; CDR2 reads LQKENI. The CDR3 region has the DNA TGTGCCAGCTCACCGGGACAGGGGGAGACCCAGTACTTC. It specifies CASSPGQGETQYF.

Concerning this clone: This likely stems from a read error, as it lies one base from a far larger clone. For the CDR3, the DNA is TGTGCCAGCAGGTTGAACACCGGGGAGCTGTTTTTT. It encodes CASRLNTGELFF. V usage is TRBV28 and J usage is TRBJ2-2; D is unresolved. The CDR3 consists of 12 residues. Trimming pared 6 bases from V and 1 base from J, leaving 3 bases between. CDR1 is MDHEN and CDR2 is SYDVKM in the germline V gene.

In DNA form, the CDR3 reads TGTGCCAGTTCCGAGAGGGGGCGTCAGCCCCAGCATTTT. Encoded protein: CASSERGRQPQHF. The V gene is TRBV19, the J gene TRBJ1-5; 7 bases line up with TRBD1. Germline CDR1 and CDR2: LNHDA and SQIVND (reference sequence). This CDR3 region has 13 residues. V was pared by 8 bases and J by 6 bases, with 7 bases of the junction left unmatched.

Remarks on this clone: A read error is possible here, since a much larger clone lies one base away. The V gene is TRBV11-2, the J gene TRBJ2-7; 12 nucleotides align to TRBD1. The V gene's germline CDR1 is SGHAT and CDR2 FQNNGV. The CDR3 totals 14 residues. V shed 5 bases, J shed 2 bases, and the junction held 1 base outside the gene matches. In DNA form, the CDR3 reads TGTGCCAGCAGCCGGGACAGGGGGCCCTACGAGCAGTACTTC. Protein: CASSRDRGPYEQYF.

In the case of this clone: A read error likely explains this, since a far larger clone differs by one base. The DNA for the CDR3 is TGTGCCAGCAGCTTGGACAGGGGGCAAAATGGCTACATCTTC. Residues: CASSLDRGQNGYIF. The rearrangement uses TRBV5-4 and TRBJ1-2; 9 nucleotides align to TRBD1. The CDR3 totals 14 residues. CDR1 and CDR2 (germline): SGHNT, YYREEE (reference sequence).

This chain links TRBV2 with TRBJ2-5; perhaps TRBD1 as D (6 bases). The CDR3 length is 17 residues. Trimming took 6 bases from V and 7 from J, leaving 27 bases between them. CDR1 and CDR2 (germline): SNHLY, FYNNEI. As DNA, the CDR3 is TGTGCCAGCAGGGTGTCTAGGACAGCTAGTCAAGAGGTGACCCAGTACTTC. It translates to CASRVSRTASQEVTQYF.

The chain uses TRBV19 and TRBJ2-4, with 7 bases lining up with TRBD1. J was trimmed by 7 bases and V by 5 bases; bases with no gene match: 2. The CDR3 extends over 12 amino acids. Germline V lookup: CDR1 LNHDA, CDR2 SQIVND (reference sequence). In DNA, the CDR3 is TGTGCCAGTAGTGACAGGGCGAACATTCAGTACTTC. It translates to CASSDRANIQYF. The variable domain in full, with the rest retrieved from reference TRBV19 and TRBJ2-4, is DGGITQSPKYLFRKEGQNVTLSCEQNLNHDAMYWYRQDPGQGLRLIYYSQIVNDFQKGDIAEGYSVSREKKESFPLTVTSAQKNPTAFYLCASSDRANIQYFGAGTRLSVL.

V usage is TRBV5-1 and J usage is TRBJ2-7; D might be TRBD1 or TRBD2, each matching 5 bases. Trimming stripped 4 bases from V and 2 bases from J, with 19 bases between. Germline CDR1 SGHRS, CDR2 YFSETQ. This CDR3 is 16 amino acids long. The CDR3 loop is CASSPRDLRRAYEQYF. CDR3 nucleotides: TGCGCCAGCAGCCCAAGGGACCTCCGGCGGGCCTACGAGCAGTACTTC.

The rearrangement uses TRBV11-2 and TRBJ2-4; D possibly corresponds to TRBD1 (6 bases). This CDR3 comprises 18 residues. Trimming cost V 3 bases and J 4 bases, with 22 bases left between them. Germline CDR1 is SGHAT and CDR2 is FQNNGV. The DNA for the CDR3 is TGTGCCAGCAGCTTTTTTCCAGCTCCCGGACAGCTAAAAAACATTCAGTACTTC. Residues: CASSFFPAPGQLKNIQYF.

This clone appeared a single time. The chain combines TRBV7-9 with TRBJ2-7; D is perhaps TRBD2 (5 bases). Germline-derived CDR1 and CDR2 are SEHNR and FQNEAQ (reference sequence). This CDR3 is built from 14 residues. The V gene lost 7 bases and the J gene lost 3 bases, with 16 bases spanning the gap. The CDR3 region is CASNSGWRNYEQYF. The CDR3 bases are TGTGCCAGCAACTCGGGGTGGCGGAACTACGAGCAGTACTTC.

The chain combines TRBV7-3 with TRBJ1-3; weak D call: TRBD1 (5 bases). The V end was cut by 5 bases, the J end by 0 bases, with 11 bases between. Germline V CDR1 and CDR2: SGHTA, FQGTGA. This CDR3 region has 15 residues. For the CDR3, the DNA is TGTGCCAGCAGCGGGGGACCTGGCTCTGGAAACACCATATATTTT. It codes for CASSGGPGSGNTIYF.

The chain is built from TRBV7-9 and TRBJ1-2; D uncertain. Germline V gene lookup returns CDR1 SEHNR and CDR2 FQNEAQ (reference sequence). CDR3 length equals 13 residues. V gave up 1 base and J gave up 8 bases, with 11 bases separating them. Here the CDR3 DNA reads TGTGCCAGCAGCTTAGGGCTATTAAACGGCTACACCTTC. Amino acids: CASSLGLLNGYTF.